This T cell receptor beta chain was sequenced for a study of blood T cell repertoires in COVID-19. Study-wide background: The samples span acute and convalescent COVID-19 from the United States, Italy and Spain. T cells, B-cell-depleted T cells, or PBMCs supplied cDNA or gDNA.

Method: immunoSEQ multiplex PCR; TCRdb's copy keeps in-frame clones and lacks some. The sample lists about 160,000 clones, 60% to 85% occurring once. The CDR3 extends over 14 amino acids. Trimming cost V 3 bases and J 6 bases; bases outside gene matches: 2. In germline, CDR1 is SEHNR, CDR2 FQNEAQ (reference sequence). The chain employs TRBV7-9 and TRBJ1-2, with 12 bases matching TRBD1. This clonotype originated in a man in his 60s with acute or convalescent COVID-19. The source material was peripheral blood. In nucleotides, the CDR3 is TGTGCCAGCAGCTTGGGACAGGGGGCAGATGGCTACACCTTC. This sequence encodes CASSLGQGADGYTF.